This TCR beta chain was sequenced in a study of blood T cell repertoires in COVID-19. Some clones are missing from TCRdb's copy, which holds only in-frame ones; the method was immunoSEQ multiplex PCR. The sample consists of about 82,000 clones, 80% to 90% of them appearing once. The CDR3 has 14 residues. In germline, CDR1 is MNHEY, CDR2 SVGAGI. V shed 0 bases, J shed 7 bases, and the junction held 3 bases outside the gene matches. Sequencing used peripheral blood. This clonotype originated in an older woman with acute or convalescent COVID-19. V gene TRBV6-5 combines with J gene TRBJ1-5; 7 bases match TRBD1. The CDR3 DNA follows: TGTGCCAGCAGTTACTCGACAGGGAGGCAGCCCCAGCATTTT. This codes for CASSYSTGRQPQHF.